The rows below give T cell receptor beta chains drawn from one sample of a study of T cell repertoires in aging, cancer and after chemotherapy. TCRdb re-called the multiplex PCR reads through MiXCR, storing one row per CDR3 protein. The data show roughly 6,300 distinct CDR3 sequences, 35% seen once. The specimen sequenced was blood. These receptor sequences come from a human donor in good health. Each CDR3 is given with its conserved first and last residue. D genes are given only for firm matches. Not all rows give a size; the values are once, few, many and, for expanded clones, a class.

>NA|few|TRBV6-5|TRBJ1-1
TGTGCCAGCAGTTACTCTACCCCCTCGGAAGCTTTCTTT
CASSYSTPSEAFF
>TRBD1|NA|TRBV20-1|TRBJ1-5
TGCAGTGCTAGAGGGGGAGGGGGCGATCAGCCCCAGCATTTT
CSARGGGGDQPQHF
>NA|few|TRBV11-3|TRBJ2-5
TGTGCCAGCAGTATCCCAGGAGGCGAGACCCAGTACTTC
CASSIPGGETQYF
>NA|NA|TRBV12-3/TRBV12-4|TRBJ2-3
TGTGCCAGCAGTTTCGGGGTTGCGGGTTTTAGCACAGATACGCAGTATTTT
CASSFGVAGFSTDTQYF
>NA|NA|TRBV19|TRBJ2-2
TGTGCCAGCCTGACGGCAGGTGCCGGGGAGCTGTTTTTT
CASLTAGAGELFF
>TRBD2|NA|TRBV18|TRBJ2-3
TGTGCCAGCTCACTTCTAGCGGGAATAAGCACAGATTCGCAGTATTTT
CASSLLAGISTDSQYF
>NA|medium-sized|TRBV29-1|TRBJ1-2
TGCAGCGTTGAAGCGGGTAACTATGGCTACACCTTC
CSVEAGNYGYTF
>NA|few|TRBV7-2|TRBJ1-4
TGTGCCAGCAGCTTAGGACATATTGAAAAACTGTTTTTT
CASSLGHIEKLFF
>NA|NA|TRBV29-1|TRBJ1-2
TGCAGCGTGCCCGATATTGGGGAAGGCTATGGCTACACCTTC
CSVPDIGEGYGYTF
>NA|few|TRBV27|TRBJ2-2
TGTGCCAGCAGTTACGAGCCGGGACTGGGCACCGGGGAGCTGTTTTTT
CASSYEPGLGTGELFF
>TRBD1|few|TRBV7-6|TRBJ2-5
TGTGCCAGCAGCTACGACAGGGTTGAACCTTCCCAAGAGACCCAGTACTTC
CASSYDRVEPSQETQYF
>TRBD2|few|TRBV24-1|TRBJ2-3
TGTGCCACCAGTGACCCCGGGGTAGCGGGGGACACAGATACGCAGTATTTT
CATSDPGVAGDTDTQYF
>NA|few|TRBV29-1|TRBJ2-7
TGCAGCGTTTTACCTAGAGGGGCGGGCTACGAGCAGTACTTC
CSVLPRGAGYEQYF
>TRBD1|NA|TRBV5-6|TRBJ2-7
TGTGCCAGCAGCCCGACCGGACAGGCTTATGAGCAGTACTTC
CASSPTGQAYEQYF
>NA|NA|TRBV5-1|TRBJ2-3
TGCGCCAGCAGCTTGGGGGGGGTGACAGATACGCAGTATTTT
CASSLGGVTDTQYF
>NA|NA|TRBV6-6|TRBJ2-1
TGTGCCAGCAGTTACTCAGGACAGCTAAATGAGCAGTTCTTC
CASSYSGQLNEQFF
>TRBD2|medium-sized|TRBV19|TRBJ2-1
TGTGCCAGTACAACCACTAGCGGGGTAGACAATGAGCAGTTCTTC
CASTTTSGVDNEQFF
>TRBD1|NA|TRBV7-9|TRBJ1-2
TGTGCCAGCAGCTTTCCGGACAGGTACCATGGCTACACCTTC
CASSFPDRYHGYTF
>NA|few|TRBV12-3/TRBV12-4|TRBJ2-7
TGTGCCAGCAGTTTCTCAGGGGCCATGTCCTACGAGCAGTACTTC
CASSFSGAMSYEQYF
>TRBD1|few|TRBV6-5|TRBJ2-2
TGTGCCAGCAGTTACCTAGTACAGGGGTTCAACACCGGGGAGCTGTTTTTT
CASSYLVQGFNTGELFF
>TRBD1|few|TRBV11-1|TRBJ1-1
TGTGCCAGCAGCCCAATCATCCGGGCAGGGGGGACTGAAGCTTTCTTT
CASSPIIRAGGTEAFF
>NA|NA|TRBV19|TRBJ2-2
TGTGCCAGTAGTAAGCAGGCCGGGGAGCTGTTTTTT
CASSKQAGELFF
>TRBD1|NA|TRBV19|TRBJ1-5
TGTGCCAGTAGTACCTGGACAGGAAGCAATCAGCCCCAGCATTTT
CASSTWTGSNQPQHF
>NA|few|TRBV6-2/TRBV6-3|TRBJ1-6
TGTGCCAGCAGTTACGGCGGTCCACCAGGCACCCTCCACTTT
CASSYGGPPGTLHF
>NA|NA|TRBV6-2/TRBV6-3|TRBJ1-4
TGTGCCAGCAGGGAGCGAATTAATGAAAAACTGTTTTTT
CASRERINEKLFF
>TRBD1|NA|TRBV27|TRBJ1-6
TGTGCCAGCAGTTATCTCGGGACAGGGAATTCACCCCTCCACTTT
CASSYLGTGNSPLHF
>NA|medium-sized|TRBV6-2/TRBV6-3|TRBJ2-2
TGTGCCAGCAGTTACTCCGAGCAAATCCGTACCGGGGAGCTGTTTTTT
CASSYSEQIRTGELFF
>NA|NA|TRBV5-4|TRBJ1-5
TGTGCCAGCAGCTTGGAGGGGAGGGAGGATAGCCAGCATTTT
CASSLEGREDSQHF
>NA|NA|TRBV20-1|TRBJ2-5
TGCAGTGCTAGAGATATGGCAGGGGCGACGACCCAGTACTTC
CSARDMAGATTQYF
>TRBD1|NA|TRBV5-1|TRBJ1-1
TGCGCCAGCAGCCTATCACTCGGAACAGGGGCTGAAGCTTTCTTT
CASSLSLGTGAEAFF
>NA|NA|TRBV6-5|TRBJ2-1
TGTGACAGCAGTTACCTAGGTAGCCCCAATGAGCAGTTCTTC
CDSSYLGSPNEQFF
>NA|few|TRBV27|TRBJ2-2
TGTGCCAGCAGAGATGGGGGAATTAGGACCGGGGAGCTGTTTTTT
CASRDGGIRTGELFF
>TRBD2|NA|TRBV12-3/TRBV12-4|TRBJ2-1
TGTGCCAGCAGTTTACGGGGGGGGGTCTACAATGAGCAGTTCTTC
CASSLRGGVYNEQFF
>TRBD2|NA|TRBV6-2/TRBV6-3|TRBJ2-3
TGTGCCAGCAGTTATGGGACTAGCGGTTACACAGATACGCAGTATTTT
CASSYGTSGYTDTQYF
>NA|NA|TRBV28|TRBJ1-4
TGTGCCAGCAGGATAGGGAGGAGTGAAAAACTGTTTTTT
CASRIGRSEKLFF
>NA|medium-sized|TRBV7-2|TRBJ2-5
TGTGCCAGCAGCTTCCAGGAGGGGTCAGAGACCCAGTACTTC
CASSFQEGSETQYF
>TRBD2|NA|TRBV4-2|TRBJ2-3
TGTGCCAGCAGCCAGCGCGGACTAGCGGACCACACAGATACGCAGTATTTT
CASSQRGLADHTDTQYF
>NA|NA|TRBV20-1|TRBJ1-6
TGCAGTGCTCCACTGGGTGGGCCATCAACTAATTCACCCCTCCACTTT
CSAPLGGPSTNSPLHF
>TRBD1|NA|TRBV6-6|TRBJ1-2
TGTGCCAGCAGATCGACAGGGGCTGAGGGCTACACCTTC
CASRSTGAEGYTF
>TRBD2|NA|TRBV24-1|TRBJ2-2
TGTGCCACCAGTGACCCTAGCGGGACAAACACCGGGGAGCTGTTTTTT
CATSDPSGTNTGELFF
>TRBD1|few|TRBV6-2/TRBV6-3|TRBJ2-2
TGTGCCAGCAGCCGAGCCGACAGGGGGCTACTGAACACCGGGGAGCTGTTTTTT
CASSRADRGLLNTGELFF
>TRBD2|NA|TRBV6-1|TRBJ2-1
TGTGCCAGCAGTAAGTCGGGAGGAGTTCGTGCTGAGCAGTTCTTC
CASSKSGGVRAEQFF
>TRBD1|NA|TRBV14|TRBJ2-5
TGTGCCAGCAGCCAACACAGGGGTTCGCAACTACTCCAGGAGACCCAGTACTTC
CASSQHRGSQLLQETQYF
>TRBD1|few|TRBV19|TRBJ1-5
TGTGCCAGTAGTATACTAGACAGGGACAATCAGCCCCAGCATTTT
CASSILDRDNQPQHF
>NA|NA|TRBV12-3/TRBV12-4|TRBJ1-1
TGTGCCAGCAGAACGGACAGGAACACTGAAGCTTTCTTT
CASRTDRNTEAFF
>NA|few|TRBV6-1|TRBJ2-7
TGTGCCAGCGAGGGGGCGGGAAGCGACGAGCAGTACTTC
CASEGAGSDEQYF
>TRBD2|few|TRBV30|TRBJ2-1
TGTGCCTGGAGTTCCGGGGCGGGAGGGTATAATGAGCAGTTCTTC
CAWSSGAGGYNEQFF
>NA|few|TRBV28|TRBJ1-4
TGTGGTACCCATACAACTAATGAAAAACTGTTTTTT
CGTHTTNEKLFF
>NA|few|TRBV6-5|TRBJ1-4
TGTGCCAGCAGTTACGAGGGGGGCGGTGAAAAACTGTTTTTT
CASSYEGGGEKLFF
>NA|few|TRBV18|TRBJ2-4
TGTGCCAGCTCAGCCGACAGTCTTCAGTACTTC
CASSADSLQYF
>TRBD1|NA|TRBV15|TRBJ1-5
TGTGCCACCAGCGTCCGACAGGGCGTTGATCAGCCCCAGCATTTT
CATSVRQGVDQPQHF
>TRBD1|few|TRBV18|TRBJ1-2
TGTGCCAGCTCACCATCCAGGACAGGGGTGGATGGCTACACCTTC
CASSPSRTGVDGYTF
>NA|NA|TRBV29-1|TRBJ1-2
TGCAGCGTTGGGGGCGTGGATGGCTACACCTTC
CSVGGVDGYTF
>TRBD2|NA|TRBV12-3/TRBV12-4|TRBJ2-2
TGTGCCAGCAGTTTGGCTAGCGGGAACACCGGGGAGCTGTTTTTT
CASSLASGNTGELFF
>TRBD1|NA|TRBV11-1|TRBJ2-7
TGTGCCAGCAGCCGTCGGACAGGGGGAGCTTTCCACGAGCAGTACTTC
CASSRRTGGAFHEQYF